These T cell receptor beta chains were read from a single sample in a study of cytomegalovirus exposure and HLA in healthy donors. TCRdb keeps only in-frame clones here, not all; method: immunoSEQ multiplex PCR. The data hold about 160,000 clones, with roughly 87% observed a single time. Sequenced sample: PBMCs. The receptor set was obtained from a girl aged 10 to 17 in good health and CMV-seropositive. Each CDR3 is given with its conserved first and last residue. Fields, in order: D gene, clone size, J gene, V gene, CDR3 DNA, CDR3 protein. The D gene is left open where the match is weak. Some rows have no size entry. The others give once, few or many, or a class for an expanded clone.

TRBD1	-	TRBJ1-2	TRBV6-4	TGTGCCAGCAGAGGGGACAGGGACTATGGCTACACCTTC	CASRGDRDYGYTF
TRBD1	once	TRBJ1-1	TRBV6-5	TGTGCCAGCAGCACCTACAGGGGGTCGAACACTGAAGCTTTCTTT	CASSTYRGSNTEAFF
TRBD2	-	TRBJ2-7	TRBV2	TGTGCCAGCAAGGCTAGCGGGAACTCCTACGAGCAGTACTTC	CASKASGNSYEQYF
TRBD1	-	TRBJ1-2	TRBV19	TGTGCCACCCAGACAGGGAACTATGGCTACACCTTC	CATQTGNYGYTF
-	-	TRBJ2-7	TRBV12-5	TGTGCTAGTGTTCCGACAGGCTCCTACGAGCAGTACTTC	CASVPTGSYEQYF
-	-	TRBJ1-1	TRBV19	TGTGCCACCGGGGAGGGTCTTGAAATGAACACTGAAGCTTTCTTT	CATGEGLEMNTEAFF
TRBD2	-	TRBJ2-1	TRBV11-1	TGTGCCAGCAGCCGACTAGCGGGAGACAATGAGCAGTTCTTC	CASSRLAGDNEQFF
-	-	TRBJ1-1	TRBV9	TGTGCCAGCAGCGCAGCACAGGTCTACACTGAAGCTTTCTTT	CASSAAQVYTEAFF
-	-	TRBJ1-2	TRBV6-5	TGTGCCAGCAGTTACTCGAAGGGACTTAACTATGGCTACACCTTC	CASSYSKGLNYGYTF
-	-	TRBJ2-7	TRBV10-2	TGCGCCAGCAGTCTAGTGGGGAGTACCTACGAGCAGTACTTC	CASSLVGSTYEQYF
-	-	TRBJ2-7	TRBV6-5	TGTGCCAGCAGGGTCGCGGGCTCCTACGAGCAGTACTTC	CASRVAGSYEQYF
TRBD1	-	TRBJ1-5	TRBV6-1	TGTGCCAGCAGTGAGCACAGACAGGGGGCGGATCAGCCCCAGCATTTT	CASSEHRQGADQPQHF
-	-	TRBJ1-6	TRBV5-6	TGTGCCAGCAGTTTTGAGCTGGGGGGATCCCTCCACTTT	CASSFELGGSLHF
TRBD1	-	TRBJ2-7	TRBV16	TGTGCCAGCAGCCAATCGGGGACAGGATACTACGAGCAGTACTTC	CASSQSGTGYYEQYF
-	few	TRBJ1-1	TRBV6-1	TGTGCCAGCAGTGAATTGGCAGGAAACACTGAAGCTTTCTTT	CASSELAGNTEAFF
-	-	TRBJ1-2	TRBV6-5	TGTGCCAGCAGTTACTCCGAGGGGCGGGGGGACTATGGCTACACCTTC	CASSYSEGRGDYGYTF
TRBD1	-	TRBJ1-1	TRBV7-9	TGTGCCAGCAGCTTAGCGCAGGGACAGGCCCAAGGGACTGAAGCTTTCTTT	CASSLAQGQAQGTEAFF
-	-	TRBJ2-7	TRBV9	TGTGCCAGCAGCGTAGCCCCGCAGGGCTACGAGCAGTACTTC	CASSVAPQGYEQYF
-	-	TRBJ1-1	TRBV28	TGTGCCAGCAGACCGACAGCCCAGAACACTGAAGCTTTCTTT	CASRPTAQNTEAFF
TRBD2	-	TRBJ2-7	TRBV4-1	TGCGCCAGCAGCCAAGTACGCAGCGGGAGGAGCGAGCAGTACTTC	CASSQVRSGRSEQYF
-	-	TRBJ2-7	TRBV11-2	TGTGCCAGCAGGCACCCTCGGGGACACCTTGGGTACGAGCAGTACTTC	CASRHPRGHLGYEQYF
-	once	TRBJ2-7	TRBV7-8	TGTGCCAGCAGCTCCAATCGGGGGGCGTACGAGCAGTACTTC	CASSSNRGAYEQYF
TRBD1	-	TRBJ1-2	TRBV28	TGTGCCAGCAGCGGGACAGATAATAACTATGGCTACACCTTC	CASSGTDNNYGYTF
-	-	TRBJ1-3	TRBV6-5	TGTGCCACCCGGTCGAGCGGAAACACCATATATTTT	CATRSSGNTIYF
-	-	TRBJ2-4	TRBV29-1	TGCAGCGTGGAGACAGGTGAAAACATTCAGTACTTC	CSVETGENIQYF
TRBD2	-	TRBJ2-1	TRBV5-1	TGCGCCAGCAGCTTGCTAGCGGGAGGGACGGATGAGCAGTTCTTC	CASSLLAGGTDEQFF
-	-	TRBJ1-1	TRBV28	TGTGCCAGCAGTCCCTCCTCGGGGGTGTACACTGAAGCTTTCTTT	CASSPSSGVYTEAFF
-	-	TRBJ2-7	TRBV6-6	TGTGCCAGCAGTTACTCGATGAGGCAGGGGAACGAGCAGTACTTC	CASSYSMRQGNEQYF
TRBD1	-	TRBJ1-2	TRBV28	TGTGCCAGCAGTCTCAACAGGGGGCGCGGCTATGGCTACACCTTC	CASSLNRGRGYGYTF
TRBD2	-	TRBJ2-1	TRBV6-1	TGTGCCTCCCGGGGAGGGAACAATGAGCAGTTCTTC	CASRGGNNEQFF
TRBD1	-	TRBJ1-2	TRBV6-1	TGTGCCAGCAGTGAATCGACAGGGAGTGGCTACACCTTC	CASSESTGSGYTF
TRBD2	-	TRBJ2-3	TRBV5-1	TGCGCCAGCACCCTAGCGGGAGGAGGTGATACGCAGTATTTT	CASTLAGGGDTQYF
TRBD1	-	TRBJ1-2	TRBV18	TGTGCCAGCTCCCACGGGACAGACTATGGCTACACCTTC	CASSHGTDYGYTF
-	-	TRBJ1-1	TRBV14	TGTGCCAGCAGCCTTTACAGGGACACTGAAGCTTTCTTT	CASSLYRDTEAFF
-	-	TRBJ1-2	TRBV5-4	TGTGCCAGCAGCTTCAACAGCTATGGCTACACCTTC	CASSFNSYGYTF
TRBD1	-	TRBJ1-5	TRBV6-1	TGTGCCAGCAAACCCGGACAGGTTAGTCAGCCCCAGCATTTT	CASKPGQVSQPQHF
-	-	TRBJ2-1	TRBV30	TGTGCCTGGAGTCGTGAGCGAGAGCAGTTCTTC	CAWSREREQFF
TRBD2	-	TRBJ2-3	TRBV9	TGTGCCAGCAGCGCCGACAGTTTTCGCGGGAGGTCCACAGATACGCAGTATTTT	CASSADSFRGRSTDTQYF
-	-	TRBJ2-1	TRBV7-3	TGTGCCAGCAGCCTCACTAGCACCCGCTCCTACAATGAGCAGTTCTTC	CASSLTSTRSYNEQFF
-	few	TRBJ2-7	TRBV11-2	TGTGCCAGCAGCTTAATCGGCCCGGGCTACGAGCAGTACTTC	CASSLIGPGYEQYF
-	-	TRBJ2-3	TRBV7-9	TGTGCCAGCAGCTTAGTTGGCAGGGGATATACAGATACGCAGTATTTT	CASSLVGRGYTDTQYF
TRBD2	once	TRBJ2-1	TRBV2	TGTGCCAGCAGTCTAGCGGGAGGAGGCAATGAGCAGTTCTTC	CASSLAGGGNEQFF
TRBD2	-	TRBJ2-1	TRBV7-6	TGTGCCAGCAGCTTAGGAGCGGCGGGGGGTGACAATGAGCAGTTCTTC	CASSLGAAGGDNEQFF
-	few	TRBJ1-2	TRBV7-9	TGTGCCAGCAGCCCCCCCTCTATCTATGGCTACACCTTC	CASSPPSIYGYTF
-	few	TRBJ1-2	TRBV29-1	TGCAGCGTTGAAGAGGACTACTATGGCTACACCTTC	CSVEEDYYGYTF
-	-	TRBJ2-7	TRBV28	TGTGCCAGCAGATACCTGACAGGCGATTCCTACGAGCAGTACTTC	CASRYLTGDSYEQYF
TRBD1	-	TRBJ1-5	TRBV5-1	TGCGCCAGCAGCTTGGGGACAGGGGTTGGTCAGCCCCAGCATTTT	CASSLGTGVGQPQHF
TRBD1	-	TRBJ2-7	TRBV28	TGTGCCAGCAGTTACCTTGGGACAGGAGTTTCCTACGAGCAGTACTTC	CASSYLGTGVSYEQYF
-	-	TRBJ2-7	TRBV5-1	TGCGCCAGCGCCACAGGACAACTTTACGAGCAGTACTTC	CASATGQLYEQYF